This T cell receptor (beta chain) was documented in a study of blood T cell repertoires in COVID-19. Study-level information: Acute and convalescent COVID-19 specimens originated in the United States, Italy and Spain. T cells, B-cell-depleted T cells, or PBMCs supplied cDNA or gDNA.

Original processing methods: It was from reference gene primer amplification that nucleated cell counts were estimated. Data came from immunoSEQ multiplex PCR; TCRdb stores just in-frame clones and leaves some out. V and J calls and clone size are as listed in that table; D and trimming were resolved from the DNA. In the table there are over 120,000 clones, 75% to 85% of which are singletons. It was during active infection that Seattle patients were enrolled and then longitudinally followed. Sequencing used peripheral blood. This sequence was found in an older woman with COVID-19, enrolled during active disease.

CDR3 sequence reads: CASGRETFSLEQYF. The CDR3 nucleotides read TGTGCCAGCGGTAGGGAGACATTCTCTCTCGAGCAGTACTTC. This chain connects TRBV6-5 to TRBJ2-7; D might be TRBD2 (5 bases). Germline V gene lookup returns CDR1 MNHEY and CDR2 SVGAGI. The V end was cut by 8 bases, the J end by 6 bases, with 20 bases between. The CDR3 runs to 14 residues.